This T cell receptor (beta chain) was observed in a study of blood T cell repertoires in COVID-19. Study context: Acute-phase and convalescent COVID-19 samples originated in the United States, Italy and Spain.

Patients in Seattle were enrolled during active infection, then followed longitudinally. The CDR3 contains 12 residues. The V and J ends lost 6 bases and 6 bases, in that order; junction bases with no gene match: 3. Germline-derived CDR1 and CDR2 are MNHEY and SMNVEV (reference sequence). Original methodology: Estimates of nucleated cell counts were drawn from the amplification of reference gene primers. Clones were read by immunoSEQ multiplex PCR, and TCRdb kept only the in-frame ones, dropping some. Clone size and the V and J calls come from that table; the DNA yielded D and trimming. The repertoire holds about 300,000 clones, with nearly 90% as singletons.

The gene calls are TRBV27 and TRBJ2-7; 9 bases fit TRBD2. The sample comprised peripheral blood. The clonotype comes from a woman younger than 45 with COVID-19, enrolled during active disease. The CDR3 sequence: CASSSSGAEQYF. The CDR3, as DNA: TGTGCCAGCAGCTCTAGCGGGGCCGAGCAGTACTTC.